This paragraph covers one TCR beta chain sequence. This sample is part of a study of cytomegalovirus exposure and HLA in healthy donors. This CDR3 is 14 amino acids long. Deletions cut 2 bases from V and 4 bases from J, with 11 bases between. Per the germline V gene, CDR1 is SNHLY and CDR2 is FYNNEI. Sequencing was performed with immunoSEQ multiplex PCR; in TCRdb, only in-frame clones are kept and a portion is missing. The sample consists of 150,000 to 200,000 clones, more than 75% of them appearing once. The chain carries TRBV2 and TRBJ1-1; D not certain. This clonotype was sampled from a man between 18 and 35 years old in good health and CMV-seropositive. Material: PBMCs. This CDR3 is CASSELWPGTEAFF. The CDR3 coding sequence is TGTGCCAGCAGTGAACTATGGCCGGGCACTGAAGCTTTCTTT.